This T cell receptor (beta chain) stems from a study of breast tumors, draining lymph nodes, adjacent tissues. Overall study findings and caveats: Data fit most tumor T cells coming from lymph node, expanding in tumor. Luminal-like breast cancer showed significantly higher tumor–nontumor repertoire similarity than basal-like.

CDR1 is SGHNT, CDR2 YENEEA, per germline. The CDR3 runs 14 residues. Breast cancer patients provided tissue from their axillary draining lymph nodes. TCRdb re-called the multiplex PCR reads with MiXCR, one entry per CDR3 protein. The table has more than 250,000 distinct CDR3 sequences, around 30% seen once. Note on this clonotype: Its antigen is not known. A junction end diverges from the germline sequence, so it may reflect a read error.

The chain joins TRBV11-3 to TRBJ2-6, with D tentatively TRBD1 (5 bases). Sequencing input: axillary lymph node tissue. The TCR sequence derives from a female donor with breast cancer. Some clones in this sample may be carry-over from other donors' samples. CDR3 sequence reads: CAGSPYSGANVPTF. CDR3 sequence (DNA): TGTGCCGGCAGTCCCTACTCTGGGGCCAACGTCCCGACTTTC.